This T cell receptor (beta chain) was sequenced during a study of T-cell memory formation after mild COVID-19 (dated by TCRdb to 2020 to 2023). General notes on the study: TCR sequence clusters from the two donors were found to be largely donor specific. In a couple of donors, T-cell clones that expanded and contracted after mild COVID-19 were tracked by sequencing TCRalpha and TCRbeta repertoires over time. The cohort comprised two young, previously healthy adult volunteers, one female and one male. What the research found in general, with its limitations: Clones contracting from day 15 to 85 had balanced CD4/CD8 phenotypes, while a second wave expanding from day 15 to 37 was biased towards CD4+. Some responding clones were detected in pre-infection memory, which suggested that pre-existing cross-reactive memory T cells had joined the SARS-CoV-2 response. Contracting CD4+ clones turned up mainly in the CM and EM memory subsets, whereas EMRA was where CD8+ clones were enriched. The study included only a couple of mild cases, and larger cohorts that include severe cases with pre-infection samples were judged to be necessary. The second-wave clones that peaked on day 37 were not confirmed to be SARS-CoV-2 specific.

PBMCs were isolated by Ficoll-Paque density gradient centrifugation. The instrument given in TCRdb is Illumina NovaSeq 6000. Using 5'RACE with constant-segment primers, TCRalpha and TCRbeta cDNA libraries were constructed, with sample barcodes and unique molecular identifiers added in the process. RNA was extracted from every sample with Trizol reagent. The libraries were amplified in two PCR steps, and the second step added a second sample barcode and Illumina TruSeq adapters. Sequencing of libraries was performed on an Illumina NovaSeq with 2 x 150 bp paired-end reads. For the original study's pipeline: Reads were demultiplexed and collapsed into UMI-guided consensus sequences with migec v1.2.7. Using mixcr v2.1.11, the UMI consensuses were aligned to TRA and TRB V and J templates and assembled into clonotypes. A clonotype was counted as expanded or contracted only when both edgeR and NoisET called the clonotype significant, with the noise models trained on biological replicates. For edgeR calls, the cutoffs were a false discovery rate-adjusted p below 0.01 and a log2 fold-change threshold of 1. As an exploratory analysis of dynamics, max-normalized trajectories of the 1000 most abundant clonotypes were examined with PCA combined with hierarchical clustering. The CD4 or CD8 phenotype of responding clones was assigned using the separately sequenced CD4+ and CD8+ repertoires. TCRdb handled the public reads itself, with Q25 trimming in fastp and clone calling in MiXCR, and kept productive beta chains. All rows with the same CDR3 protein become a single entry with the most common DNA and genes. Here the V and J calls rest on TCRdb's processing, not on the authors' analysis. Present in this sample are 300,000 to 400,000 distinct CDR3 sequences, under 30% of which were seen just once. The ten most abundant clones make up roughly 14% of the sample.

The CDR3 runs 17 residues from the cysteine to the phenylalanine. Only the CDR3 DNA is retained, 51 bases long and in frame from the first base. CDR1 SGHTA and CDR2 FQGNSA are derived from the germline V gene. At the junction V is shortened by 6 bases and J by 5 bases; bases outside the gene matches: 10. This clonotype was seen a few times. Its antigen specificity is not known. Base qualities were left out, and no much larger clone turns up one base away. The rearrangement joined TRBV7-2 to TRBJ2-1; TRBD2 agrees with 13 junctional bases. The receptor's source is an adult woman who had mild COVID-19 (a few samples of this study predate the infection). The sample titles of this study are shuffled in the database, so cell type and time point are left out; the donor was told from shared clones. The sample was PBMCs or a T cell subset sorted from them (not recorded which). The sequence in DNA is TGTGCCAGCAGGCGAGCCGGGACTAGCGGGAAGGACAATGAGCAGTTCTTC. It encodes CASRRAGTSGKDNEQFF.